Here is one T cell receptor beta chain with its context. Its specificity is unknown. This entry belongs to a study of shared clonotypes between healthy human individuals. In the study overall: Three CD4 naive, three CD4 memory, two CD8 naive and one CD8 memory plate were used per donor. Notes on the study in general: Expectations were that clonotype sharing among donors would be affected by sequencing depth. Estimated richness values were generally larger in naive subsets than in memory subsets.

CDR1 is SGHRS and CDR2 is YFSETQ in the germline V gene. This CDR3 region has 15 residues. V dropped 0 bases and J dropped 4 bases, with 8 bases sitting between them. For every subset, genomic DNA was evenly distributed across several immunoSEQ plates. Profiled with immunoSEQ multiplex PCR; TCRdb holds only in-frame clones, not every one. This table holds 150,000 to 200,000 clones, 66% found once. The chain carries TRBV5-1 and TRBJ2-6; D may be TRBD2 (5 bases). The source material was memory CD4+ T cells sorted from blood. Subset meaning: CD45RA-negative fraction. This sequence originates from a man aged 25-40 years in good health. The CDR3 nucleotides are TGCGCCAGCAGCTTGGATGGGAGCGGGGCCAACGTCCTGACTTTC. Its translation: CASSLDGSGANVLTF.